The clone carrying this T cell receptor beta chain was counted between two and nine times. As yet, its antigen is unknown. The entry originates in a study of T cell repertoires in cytomegalovirus infection. Study overall: Recently described HLA-C-restricted plus well-studied HLA-B-restricted CMV epitopes were used. Indications came from public TCR beta signatures; they pointed to CMV infection and to a matching HLA type.

CDR1 is WNHNN, CDR2 SYGVQD, per germline (reference sequence). The length of the CDR3 is 11 residues. V lost 2 bases, J lost 7 bases, and 2 bases lay in between. TCRdb analysed the reads with MiXCR anew, one entry per CDR3 protein. This repertoire shows a few hundred thousand distinct CDR3 sequences, 40% found once; its top ten account for more than 40%. The study's findings and limits: Cumulative frequency (of public TCR beta family members) identified carriers of CMV plus the relevant HLA.

The receptor comes from a human donor in good health (CMV status not recorded). Some clones in this sample may be carry-over from other donors' samples. The gene calls are TRBV10-1 and TRBJ2-2; D unclear. Specimen: cultured PBMCs, collected from culture after CMV antigen stimulation. CDR3 in DNA: TGCGCCAGCAGTGAGGGCGGGGAGCTGTTTTTT. It yields the protein CASSEGGELFF.